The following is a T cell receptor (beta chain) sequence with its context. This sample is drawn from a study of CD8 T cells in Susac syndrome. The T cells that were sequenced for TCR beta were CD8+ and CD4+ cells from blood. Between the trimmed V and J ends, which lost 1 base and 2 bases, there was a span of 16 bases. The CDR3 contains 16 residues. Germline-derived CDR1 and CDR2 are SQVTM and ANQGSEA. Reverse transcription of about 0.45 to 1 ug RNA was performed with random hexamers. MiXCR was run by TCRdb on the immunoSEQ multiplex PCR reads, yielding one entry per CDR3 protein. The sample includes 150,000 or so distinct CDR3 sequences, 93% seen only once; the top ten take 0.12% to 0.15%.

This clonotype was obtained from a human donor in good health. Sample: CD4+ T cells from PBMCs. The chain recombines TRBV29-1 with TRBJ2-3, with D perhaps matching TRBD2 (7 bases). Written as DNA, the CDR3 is TGCAGCGTTGAAGGGACAGCCGGGGGGCCCACAGATACGCAGTATTTT. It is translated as CSVEGTAGGPTDTQYF.